This TCR beta chain is drawn from a study of blood T cells in healthy people across ages. Trimming stripped 0 bases from V and 10 bases from J, with 6 bases between. CDR3 length: 11 amino acids. A second PCR of about 7 to 11 cycles used a sample-barcoded 5' primer and a J-beta primer mix. TCRdb re-analysed the 5' RACE reads in MiXCR, keeping a single row per CDR3 protein. The data contain hundreds of thousands of distinct CDR3 sequences, under 40% of them singletons. This clonotype was seen only a few times. The sequence derives from a man in his late teens or twenties in good health. J is TRBJ1-1 and V is TRBV12-3 or TRBV12-4; D gene unclear. Material for sequencing was blood. DNA for the CDR3: TGTGCCAGCAGTTTAGCGTTTGGAGCTTTCTTT. Its translation: CASSLAFGAFF.